The next 5 T cell receptor beta chains were all read from a single sample in a study of blood T cell repertoires in COVID-19. Sequencing used immunoSEQ multiplex PCR; TCRdb keeps in-frame clones, though not all of them. Of hundreds of thousands of clones listed, 70% to 90% were seen once; the top ten hold roughly 0.76%. Sequencing was done on a sample of peripheral blood. These receptors came from a man aged 18-30 years with COVID-19, enrolled during active disease.

The rearrangement links TRBV5-8 to TRBJ1-4; D remains unclear. Germline CDR1 is SGHTS and CDR2 is YDEGEE. CDR3 length: 15 residues. The V end was cut by 9 bases, the J end by 3 bases, with 18 bases between. CDR3 loop: CAMKTGGNPNEKLFF. The DNA for the CDR3 is TGTGCCATGAAGACGGGAGGAAACCCTAATGAAAAACTGTTTTTT.

The chain employs TRBV3-1 (or the pseudogene TRBV3-2) and TRBJ2-1; TRBD2 might be the D (6 bases). Germline V gives CDR1 LGHDT, CDR2 YNNKEL (reference sequence). V was cut by 5 bases and J by 8 bases, with 22 bases left in between. CDR3 length: 16 amino acids. The CDR3 sequence is CASSVRGAGPRHEQFF. The DNA of the CDR3 is TGTGCCAGCAGCGTCCGTGGGGCGGGGCCGAGGCATGAGCAGTTCTTC.

This clone showed up just once. V is TRBV6-6 and J is TRBJ2-7, with TRBD1 as a possible D gene (6 bases). This CDR3 has 15 amino acids. Germline assignment: CDR1 MNHNY and CDR2 SVGAGI (reference sequence). V lost 8 bases and J 4 bases, leaving 21 bases between the germline ends. CDR3 sequence reads: CASGPEQGSRYEQYF. The CDR3, as DNA: TGTGCCAGCGGCCCGGAACAGGGATCGCGTTACGAGCAGTACTTC.

The chain employs TRBV4-1 and TRBJ1-4; D is perhaps TRBD1 (5 bases). The CDR3 extends over 15 amino acids. Germline V gene sequence: CDR1 MGHRA, CDR2 YSYEKL. V lost 4 bases and J lost 4, with 13 bases in between. The CDR3 DNA follows: TGCGCCAGCAGCCCCCAACCCCAGGGTAATGAAAAACTGTTTTTT. Its protein is CASSPQPQGNEKLFF.

The chain joins TRBV5-1 to TRBJ1-4; the match to TRBD1 covers 8 bases. V gave up 7 bases and J gave up 7 bases; unmatched junction bases: 9. The length of the CDR3 is 14 residues. Germline V gene sequence: CDR1 SGHRS, CDR2 YFSETQ. The CDR3: CASGTGGEGEKLFF. The CDR3 DNA reads as TGCGCCAGCGGTACAGGGGGTGAGGGTGAAAAACTGTTTTTT.